These T cell receptor beta chains were read from a single sample in a study of T cells in Graves' hyperthyroidism and ophthalmopathy. TCRdb re-called the multiplex PCR reads with MiXCR, one entry per CDR3 protein. The sample yields roughly 570,000 distinct CDR3 sequences, 15% to 19% seen once. Sequenced sample: blood. The receptors were gathered from a woman in her twenties or thirties with Graves' hyperthyroidism. Each CDR3 is given with its conserved first and last residue. Fields, in order: clone size, D gene, J gene, V gene, CDR3 protein, CDR3 DNA. A D gene is named only where the DNA matches it firmly. Where a row states a size, it is once, few, many or the class of an expanded clone; other rows omit it.

- | - | TRBJ1-6 | TRBV27 | CASSSSDTLFPYNSPLHF | TGTGCCAGCAGTTCATCGGACACTTTATTCCCCTATAATTCACCCCTCCACTTT
many | TRBD2 | TRBJ2-1 | TRBV9 | CASSVTSGGFNEQFF | TGTGCCAGCAGCGTGACTAGCGGGGGCTTCAATGAGCAGTTCTTC
many | TRBD2 | TRBJ2-7 | TRBV4-3 | CASSRTREGLYEQYF | TGCGCCAGCAGCCGGACGCGGGAGGGCCTCTACGAGCAGTACTTC
few | TRBD2 | TRBJ2-1 | TRBV7-9 | CAGGSSGGNYNEQFF | TGTGCCGGTGGCTCTAGCGGGGGAAACTACAATGAGCAGTTCTTC
many | TRBD1 | TRBJ1-6 | TRBV27 | CASSFRLQGGSYNSPLHF | TGTGCCAGCAGTTTCCGCCTGCAGGGGGGCTCCTATAATTCACCCCTCCACTTT
many | - | TRBJ1-5 | TRBV18 | CASSNGPRGGNQPQHF | TGTGCCAGCTCAAACGGGCCGCGGGGAGGCAATCAGCCCCAGCATTTT
many | TRBD2 | TRBJ2-3 | TRBV2 | CASRRTSASGYTDTQYF | TGTGCCAGCAGAAGAACTTCGGCTAGCGGATACACAGATACGCAGTATTTT
- | TRBD2 | TRBJ2-7 | TRBV10-3 | CAISDRTSGSNGQYF | TGTGCCATCAGTGATCGGACTAGCGGGAGTAATGGGCAGTACTTC
few | - | TRBJ2-5 | TRBV18 | CASSPGTEEWKGTQYF | TGTGCCAGCTCACCCGGGACCGAGGAATGGAAAGGGACCCAGTACTTC
- | - | TRBJ2-5 | TRBV6-2/TRBV6-3 | CASTTGQETQYF | TGTGCCAGCACAACAGGTCAAGAGACCCAGTACTTC
few | TRBD1 | TRBJ2-2 | TRBV6-1 | CASSQDTGEIGELFF | TGTGCCAGCAGTCAAGATACAGGGGAGATCGGGGAGCTGTTTTTT
- | TRBD2 | TRBJ2-3 | TRBV6-5 | CASSYWVSGRASADTQYF | TGTGCCAGCAGTTACTGGGTTAGCGGGAGGGCCTCAGCAGATACGCAGTATTTT
many | TRBD1 | TRBJ2-2 | TRBV2 | CASSAQGQGWTGELFF | TGTGCCAGCAGTGCTCAGGGACAGGGATGGACCGGGGAGCTGTTTTTT
many | TRBD2 | TRBJ2-7 | TRBV5-1 | CASSLEAGPYEQYF | TGTGCCAGCAGCTTAGAAGCGGGGCCCTACGAGCAGTACTTC
few | TRBD2 | TRBJ2-5 | TRBV20-1 | CSARDSSGRARVETQYF | TGCAGTGCTAGAGATTCTAGCGGGAGGGCCCGGGTGGAGACCCAGTACTTC
many | TRBD2 | TRBJ2-1 | TRBV15 | CATSRGLANEQFF | TGTGCCACCAGCAGGGGACTAGCCAATGAGCAGTTCTTC
many | - | TRBJ1-2 | TRBV30 | CAWRAGVPYGYTF | TGTGCCTGGAGGGCGGGAGTTCCGTATGGCTACACCTTC
many | - | TRBJ2-1 | TRBV20-1 | CSAIAPSAYNEQFF | TGCAGTGCTATCGCCCCCTCGGCCTACAATGAGCAGTTCTTC
- | - | TRBJ1-4 | TRBV27 | CASSFGRSSEKLFF | TGTGCCAGCAGTTTTGGGCGTTCCAGCGAAAAACTGTTTTTT
- | TRBD1 | TRBJ2-7 | TRBV4-1 | CASSQGQGLSYEQYF | TGCGCCAGCAGCCAGGGACAGGGGTTGTCCTACGAGCAGTACTTC
- | TRBD2 | TRBJ2-3 | TRBV2 | CASSVASGGASGSTDTQYF | TGTGCCAGCAGTGTTGCCTCCGGAGGGGCTAGCGGGAGTACAGATACGCAGTATTTT
- | - | TRBJ2-5 | TRBV29-1 | CSVEFGGETQYF | TGCAGCGTTGAGTTTGGGGGAGAGACCCAGTACTTC
- | - | TRBJ2-3 | TRBV6-1 | CASSFKTTALSTDTQYF | TGTGCCAGCAGTTTCAAAACGACTGCGCTCAGCACAGATACGCAGTATTTT
many | - | TRBJ1-2 | TRBV30 | CAWSVEASVTGYTF | TGTGCCTGGAGTGTCGAGGCTTCGGTGACTGGCTACACCTTC
- | - | TRBJ1-5 | TRBV2 | CAISPSGQGHQPQHF | TGTGCCATTTCACCCTCGGGGCAGGGGCATCAGCCCCAGCATTTT
- | - | TRBJ1-5 | TRBV19 | CATSSWCQDDQPQHF | TGTGCCACTAGCTCTTGGTGTCAGGACGATCAGCCCCAGCATTTT